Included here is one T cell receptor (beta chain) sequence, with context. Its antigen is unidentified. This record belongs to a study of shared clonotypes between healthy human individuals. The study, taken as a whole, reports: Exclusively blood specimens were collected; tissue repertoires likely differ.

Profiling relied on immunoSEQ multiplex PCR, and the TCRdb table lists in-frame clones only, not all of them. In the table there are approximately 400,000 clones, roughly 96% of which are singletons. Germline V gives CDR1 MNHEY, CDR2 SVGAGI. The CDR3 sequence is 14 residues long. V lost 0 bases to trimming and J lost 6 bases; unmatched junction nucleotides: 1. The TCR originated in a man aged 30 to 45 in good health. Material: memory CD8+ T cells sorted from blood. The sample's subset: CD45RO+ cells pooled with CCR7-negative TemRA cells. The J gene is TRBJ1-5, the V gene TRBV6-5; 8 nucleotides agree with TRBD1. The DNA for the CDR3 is TGTGCCAGCAGTTACTCGCAGGGGGCTCAGCCCCAGCATTTT. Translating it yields CASSYSQGAQPQHF.